Following are 8 T cell receptor beta chains from one sample sequenced in a study of CD8 T cells in ankylosing spondylitis. One entry per CDR3 protein, called by TCRdb with MiXCR from the 5' RACE reads. The sample carries roughly 150,000 distinct CDR3 sequences, approximately 7.3% recorded once. The sequenced material came from blood, either unsorted or a sorted T cell fraction (not recorded which). The receptors shown here come from a female donor with ankylosing spondylitis or in good health (not recorded which).

This clonotype was picked up many times. The V call is TRBV7-2, the J call TRBJ2-3, with D perhaps TRBD1 or TRBD2 (5 bases each). The CDR3 contains 16 residues. Trimming shortened V by 5 bases and J by 5 bases, and 20 bases separated the two germline ends. CDR1 SGHTA and CDR2 FQGNSA come from the germline V gene. CDR3 DNA: TGTGCCAGCAGCACCCCGGGACGGATCGGACGAGATACGCAGTATTTT. It specifies CASSTPGRIGRDTQYF.

At least ten counts were recorded for this clonotype. The chain couples TRBV28 to TRBJ1-1; 7 nucleotides line up with TRBD1. This CDR3 has 16 residues. Germline values: CDR1 MDHEN, CDR2 SYDVKM. V was pared by 3 bases and J by 0 bases, with 7 bases of the junction left unmatched. The CDR3 bases are TGTGCCAGCAGTTTCTCCGACAGGGTAATGAACACTGAAGCTTTCTTT. Its translation is CASSFSDRVMNTEAFF.

This clonotype was recorded many times. The V call is TRBV6-1, the J call TRBJ1-6; D remains unclear. The germline V gene encodes CDR1 MNHNS and CDR2 SASEGT. Trimming pared 5 bases from V and 6 bases from J, leaving 11 bases between. The CDR3 loop spans 14 amino acids. This CDR3 is CASSPPVTNSPLHF. CDR3 bases: TGTGCCAGCAGTCCACCGGTCACTAATTCACCCCTCCACTTT.

This clonotype was counted at least ten times. This chain joins TRBV6-1 and TRBJ1-1; no definite D call. Germline loops: CDR1 MNHNS, CDR2 SASEGT. This CDR3 spans 14 amino acids. V was clipped by 1 base and J by 1 base, with 7 bases between them. The CDR3 spells CASSEGPPNTEAFF. CDR3 nucleotides: TGTGCCAGCAGTGAAGGACCGCCGAACACTGAAGCTTTCTTT.

The CDR3 here is CASSYQRTWGYTF. The CDR3 nucleotides are TGTGCCAGCAGTTACCAAAGGACGTGGGGCTACACCTTC. V usage is TRBV6-5 and J usage is TRBJ1-2; the D is unclear. CDR3 length equals 13 residues. The V gene's germline CDR1 is MNHEY and CDR2 SVGAGI. Trimming removed 2 bases from V and 8 bases from J, with 12 bases in between.

This clonotype was counted at least ten times. The chain employs TRBV28 and TRBJ2-5; D is uncertain. Trimming removed 5 bases at V and 1 base at J, with 5 bases between. The CDR3 is 12 amino acids. Per germline, CDR1 MDHEN and CDR2 SYDVKM. The CDR3 nucleotides are TGTGCCAGCAGTCTCTCCCAAGAGACCCAGTACTTC. Its translation: CASSLSQETQYF.

This clonotype came up many times. V is TRBV30 and J is TRBJ2-2, with D unresolved. The CDR3 spans 12 residues. Looked up from germline, CDR1 is GTSNPN and CDR2 is SVGIG (reference sequence). The ends were cut back, 1 base at V and 6 bases at J, with 6 bases in the middle. CDR3 coding DNA: TGTGCCTGGAGTGGGGGTTCCGGGGAGCTGTTTTTT. Translation gives CAWSGGSGELFF.

This clonotype was seen repeatedly, ten times or more. This sequence joins TRBV20-1 and TRBJ1-2, with 7 bases lining up with TRBD1. The CDR3 consists of 16 residues. CDR1 is DFQATT, CDR2 SNEGSKA, per germline (reference sequence). V lost 0 bases and J lost 1; bases outside the gene matches: 8. The CDR3 reads CSARDPQGGRNYGYTF. The CDR3 region has the DNA TGCAGTGCTAGAGACCCTCAAGGGGGCCGTAACTATGGCTACACCTTC.